The 9 T cell receptor beta chains below were found in one sample sequenced in a study of T cells in localized non-small cell lung cancer (TCRdb year 2020). The protocol used for the library was the immunoSEQ multiplex PCR assay. TCRdb provides this immuneACCESS table in a form limited to in-frame rearrangements. Some clones are lacking; in checked studies, under half of them reflect an unresolved V gene, and why the rest are absent is not known. In all, the sample holds tens of thousands of clones, and around 83% of those were seen once. The ten top clones hold 2% to 3% of the sample. The specimen was PBMCs, collected before any cancer treatment. Source of these receptors: a man between 40 and 69 years old with stage II lung adenocarcinoma.

J is TRBJ1-1 and V is TRBV27; weak D call: TRBD1 (5 bases). V gave up 7 bases and J gave up 1 base, with 13 bases separating them. This CDR3 contains 14 residues. Germline V gene lookup returns CDR1 MNHEY and CDR2 SMNVEV (reference sequence). The DNA for the CDR3 is TGTGCCAGCACCTCGGGGGGAGGGAACACTGAAGCTTTCTTT. As protein: CASTSGGGNTEAFF.

This chain connects TRBV7-6 to TRBJ2-5; weak D call: TRBD2 (6 bases). Germline CDR1 is SGHVS and CDR2 is FNYEAQ. CDR3 length: 14 residues. The V gene lost 1 base and the J gene lost 2 bases, with 8 bases spanning the gap. In DNA form, the CDR3 reads TGTGCCAGCAGCTTAGGACTAGGACAAGAGACCCAGTACTTC. Residues: CASSLGLGQETQYF.

The chain has TRBV10-3 and TRBJ1-1; D uncertain. The germline V and J ends were trimmed by 2 bases and 0 bases, with 4 bases remaining between them. The CDR3 totals 13 residues. Germline V lookup: CDR1 ENHRY, CDR2 SYGVKD. This CDR3 is CAISEEVNTEAFF. The CDR3 DNA reads TGTGCCATCAGTGAGGAGGTGAACACTGAAGCTTTCTTT.

This clone was observed once. The chain links TRBV15 to TRBJ1-4; 7 positions match TRBD1. This CDR3 is 16 amino acids long. V dropped 2 bases and J dropped 4; count of bases not matched to a gene: 7. Germline V gives CDR1 LNHNV, CDR2 YYDKDF (reference sequence). The CDR3 spells CATSRRLQGGNEKLFF. In nucleotides, the CDR3 is TGTGCCACCAGCAGAAGACTCCAGGGGGGTAATGAAAAACTGTTTTTT.

The chain links TRBV5-1 to TRBJ1-1, with D unresolved. The CDR3 has 13 amino acids. Germline CDR1 reads SGHRS; CDR2 reads YFSETQ. The V gene lost 2 bases and the J gene lost 8 bases, with 13 bases spanning the gap. The DNA for the CDR3 is TGCGCCAGCAGCTTCGGACGGATGGGGGAAGCTTTCTTT. Translation: CASSFGRMGEAFF.

The chain combines TRBV30 with TRBJ2-6; D is undetermined. Deletions cut 3 bases from V and 0 bases from J, with 9 bases between. The germline V gene encodes CDR1 GTSNPN and CDR2 SVGIG (reference sequence). This CDR3 contains 15 residues. The CDR3 DNA follows: TGTGCCTGGAGACCTGTGGGCTCTGGGGCCAACGTCCTGACTTTC. It specifies CAWRPVGSGANVLTF.

V and J are TRBV11-1 and TRBJ2-5; tentatively, D is TRBD2 (6 bases). Germline V gene lookup returns CDR1 SGHAT and CDR2 FQDESV (reference sequence). The CDR3 is 14 amino acids. Trimming removed 5 bases from V and 3 bases from J, with 13 bases in between. CDR3 loop: CASSLNWGEETQYF. The CDR3, as DNA: TGTGCCAGCAGCCTGAATTGGGGGGAAGAGACCCAGTACTTC.

The chain is built from TRBV27 and TRBJ2-7; 7 bases align to TRBD1. The CDR3 is made up of 14 amino acids. The junction had 5 bases not matched to a gene; V was cut back by 0 bases and J by 6 bases. CDR1 and CDR2 (germline): MNHEY, SMNVEV (reference sequence). This CDR3 is CASSLSRGRGEQYF. CDR3 bases: TGTGCCAGCAGTTTATCGAGGGGGCGCGGCGAGCAGTACTTC.

This chain joins TRBV13 and TRBJ1-6, with 10 nucleotides matching TRBD1. After removal of 4 bases from V and 12 bases from J, the junction contained 6 bases not matched to a gene. Germline V gives CDR1 PRHDT, CDR2 FYEKMQ (reference sequence). The CDR3 has 14 residues. CDR3 nucleotide sequence: TGTGCCAGCAGCTCGACAGGGGGCTGGGGACCCCTCCACTTT. Translating gives CASSSTGGWGPLHF.